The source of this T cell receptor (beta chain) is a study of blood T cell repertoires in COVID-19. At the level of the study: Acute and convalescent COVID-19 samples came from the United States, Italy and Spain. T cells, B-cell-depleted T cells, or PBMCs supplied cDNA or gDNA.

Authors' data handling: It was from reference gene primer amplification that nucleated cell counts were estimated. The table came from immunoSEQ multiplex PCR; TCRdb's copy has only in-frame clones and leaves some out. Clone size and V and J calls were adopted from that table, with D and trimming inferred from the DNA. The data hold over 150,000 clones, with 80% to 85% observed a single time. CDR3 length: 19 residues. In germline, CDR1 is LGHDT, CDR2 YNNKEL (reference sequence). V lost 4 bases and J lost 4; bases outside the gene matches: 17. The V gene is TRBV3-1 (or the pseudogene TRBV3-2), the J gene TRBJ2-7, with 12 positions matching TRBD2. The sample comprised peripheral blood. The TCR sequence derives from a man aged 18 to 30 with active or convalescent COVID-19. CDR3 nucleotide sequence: TGTGCCAGCAGCCTACCTCACCCGGGACTAGCGGGCCTGCATTACGAGCAGTACTTC. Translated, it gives CASSLPHPGLAGLHYEQYF.